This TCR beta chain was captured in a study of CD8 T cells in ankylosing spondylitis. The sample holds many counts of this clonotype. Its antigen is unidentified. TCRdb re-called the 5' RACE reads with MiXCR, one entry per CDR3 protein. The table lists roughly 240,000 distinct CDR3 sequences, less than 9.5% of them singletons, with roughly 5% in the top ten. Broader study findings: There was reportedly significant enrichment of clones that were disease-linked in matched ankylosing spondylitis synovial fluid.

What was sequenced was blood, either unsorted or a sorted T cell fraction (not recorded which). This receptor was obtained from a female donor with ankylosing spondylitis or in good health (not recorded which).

CDR3 loop: CASSLSTGNEQYF. CDR3 DNA sequence: TGTGCCAGCAGCTTGAGCACAGGCAACGAGCAGTACTTC. V usage is TRBV7-9 and J usage is TRBJ2-7; maybe TRBD1 (5 bases). The V and J ends lost 3 bases and 5 bases respectively, with 11 bases between them. The CDR3 spans 13 residues. Germline V gives CDR1 SEHNR, CDR2 FQNEAQ (reference sequence).